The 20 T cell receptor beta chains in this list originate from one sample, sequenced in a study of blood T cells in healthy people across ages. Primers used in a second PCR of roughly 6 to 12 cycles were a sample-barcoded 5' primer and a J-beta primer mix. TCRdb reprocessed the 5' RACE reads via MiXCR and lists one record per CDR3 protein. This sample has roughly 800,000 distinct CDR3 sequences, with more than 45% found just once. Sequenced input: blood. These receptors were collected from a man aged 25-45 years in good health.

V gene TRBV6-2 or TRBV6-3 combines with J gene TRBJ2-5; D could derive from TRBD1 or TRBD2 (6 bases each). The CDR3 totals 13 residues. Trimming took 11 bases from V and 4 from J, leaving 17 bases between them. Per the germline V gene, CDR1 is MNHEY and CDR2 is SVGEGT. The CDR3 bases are TGTGCCGGCCGCGGGGTAGGGGGAGAGACCCAGTACTTC. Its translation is CAGRGVGGETQYF.

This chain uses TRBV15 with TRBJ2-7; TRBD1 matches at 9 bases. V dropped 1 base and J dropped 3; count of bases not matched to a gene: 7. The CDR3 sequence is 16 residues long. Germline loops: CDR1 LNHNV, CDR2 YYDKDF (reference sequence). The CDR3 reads CATSRAQGADYYEQYF. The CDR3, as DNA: TGTGCCACCAGCAGAGCACAGGGGGCCGATTACTACGAGCAGTACTTC.

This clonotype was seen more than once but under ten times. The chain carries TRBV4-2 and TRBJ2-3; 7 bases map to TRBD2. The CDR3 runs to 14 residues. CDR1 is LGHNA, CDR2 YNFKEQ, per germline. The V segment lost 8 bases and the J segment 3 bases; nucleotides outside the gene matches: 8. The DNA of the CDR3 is TGTGCCAGCGGAACGGGGGGTGGTACAGATACGCAGTATTTT. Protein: CASGTGGGTDTQYF.

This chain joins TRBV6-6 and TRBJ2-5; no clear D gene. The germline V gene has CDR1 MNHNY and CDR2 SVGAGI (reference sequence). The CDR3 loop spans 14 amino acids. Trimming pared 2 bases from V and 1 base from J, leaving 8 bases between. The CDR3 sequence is CASSYTTTQETQYF. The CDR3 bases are TGTGCCAGCAGTTACACGACAACCCAAGAGACCCAGTACTTC.

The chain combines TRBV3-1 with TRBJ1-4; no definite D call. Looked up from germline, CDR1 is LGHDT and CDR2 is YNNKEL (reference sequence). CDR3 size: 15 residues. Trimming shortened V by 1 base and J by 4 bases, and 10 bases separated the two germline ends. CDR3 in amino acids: CASSQGDADNEKLFF. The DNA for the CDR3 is TGTGCCAGCAGCCAAGGTGACGCAGATAATGAAAAACTGTTTTTT.

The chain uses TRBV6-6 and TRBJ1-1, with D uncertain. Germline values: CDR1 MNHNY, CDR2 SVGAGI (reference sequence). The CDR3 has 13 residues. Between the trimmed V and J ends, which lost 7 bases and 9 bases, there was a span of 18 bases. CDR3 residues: CASTPGMGKKAFF. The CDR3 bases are TGTGCCAGCACTCCAGGAATGGGAAAAAAAGCTTTCTTT.

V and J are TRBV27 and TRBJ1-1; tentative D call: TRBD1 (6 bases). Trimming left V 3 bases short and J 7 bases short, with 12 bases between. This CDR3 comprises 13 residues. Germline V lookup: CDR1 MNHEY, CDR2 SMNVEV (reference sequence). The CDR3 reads CASSFRQDFEAFF. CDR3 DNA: TGTGCCAGCAGTTTCCGACAGGATTTTGAAGCTTTCTTT.

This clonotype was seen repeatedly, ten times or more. The CDR3 loop reads CASSLPSISSYNEQFF. CDR3 nucleotides: TGCGCCAGCAGCTTGCCAAGTATTAGCTCCTACAATGAGCAGTTCTTC. The chain links TRBV5-1 to TRBJ2-1; D is undetermined. Germline lookup yields CDR1 SGHRS and CDR2 YFSETQ. CDR3 size: 16 residues. The V end lost 1 base, the J end lost 0 bases, and 11 bases lay between the germline ends.

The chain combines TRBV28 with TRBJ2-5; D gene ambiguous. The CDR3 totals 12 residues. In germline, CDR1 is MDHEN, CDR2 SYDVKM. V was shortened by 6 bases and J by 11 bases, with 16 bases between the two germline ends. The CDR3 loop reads CASSSPTVEQYF. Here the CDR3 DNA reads TGTGCCAGCAGCTCCCCCACCGTAGAGCAGTACTTC. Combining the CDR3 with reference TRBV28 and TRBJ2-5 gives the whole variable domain DVKVTQSSRYLVKRTGEKVFLECVQDMDHENMFWYRQDPGLGLRLIYFSYDVKMKEKGDIPEGYSVSREKKERFSLILESASTNQTSMYLCASSSPTVEQYFGPGTRLLVL.

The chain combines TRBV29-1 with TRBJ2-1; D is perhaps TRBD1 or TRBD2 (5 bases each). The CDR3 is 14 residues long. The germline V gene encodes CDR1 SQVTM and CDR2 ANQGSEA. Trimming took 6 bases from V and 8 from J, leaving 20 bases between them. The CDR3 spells CSVHRAQGEHEQFF. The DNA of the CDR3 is TGCAGCGTCCACCGGGCCCAGGGAGAGCATGAGCAGTTCTTC.

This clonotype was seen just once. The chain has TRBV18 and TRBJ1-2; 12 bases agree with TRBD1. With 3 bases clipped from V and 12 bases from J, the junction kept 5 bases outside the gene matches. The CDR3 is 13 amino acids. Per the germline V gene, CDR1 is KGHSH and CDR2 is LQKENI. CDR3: CASSPGTGGSDTF. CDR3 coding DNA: TGTGCCAGCTCACCTGGGACAGGGGGCAGCGACACCTTC.

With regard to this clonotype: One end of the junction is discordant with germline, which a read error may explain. The CDR3 region is CAGRRRGARSIATNEKLFF. CDR3 sequence (DNA): TGTGCCGGCAGAAGGAGGGGCGCACGGTCAATTGCAACTAATGAAAAACTGTTTTTT. The J gene is TRBJ1-4, the V gene TRBV6-1; a possible D gene is TRBD1 (5 bases). Germline-derived CDR1 and CDR2 are MNHNS and SASEGT. CDR3 length: 19 residues.

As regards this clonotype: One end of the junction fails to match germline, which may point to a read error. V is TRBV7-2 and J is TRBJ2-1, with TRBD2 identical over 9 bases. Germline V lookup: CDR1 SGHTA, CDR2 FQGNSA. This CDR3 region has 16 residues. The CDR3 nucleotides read TGTGCCGGCAGCGTATTAGCGGGAGTCGGCTACAATGAGCAGTTCTTC. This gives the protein CAGSVLAGVGYNEQFF.

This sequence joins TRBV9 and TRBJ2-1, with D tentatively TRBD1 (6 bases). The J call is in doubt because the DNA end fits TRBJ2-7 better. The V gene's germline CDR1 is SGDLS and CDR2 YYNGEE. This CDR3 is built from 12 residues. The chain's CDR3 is CASSPQGLGQYF. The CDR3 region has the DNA TGTGCCAGCAGCCCTCAGGGGCTCGGGCAGTACTTC.

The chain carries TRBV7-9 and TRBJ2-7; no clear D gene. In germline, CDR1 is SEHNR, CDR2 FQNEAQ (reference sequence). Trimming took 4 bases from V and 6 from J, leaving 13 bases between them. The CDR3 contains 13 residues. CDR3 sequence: CASSSLSAPEQYF. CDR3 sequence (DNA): TGTGCCAGCAGCTCCCTGAGTGCCCCCGAGCAGTACTTC.

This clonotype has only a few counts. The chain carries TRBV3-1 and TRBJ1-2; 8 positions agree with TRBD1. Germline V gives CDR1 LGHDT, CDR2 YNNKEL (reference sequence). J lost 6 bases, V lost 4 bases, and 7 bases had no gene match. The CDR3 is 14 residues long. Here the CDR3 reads CASSPVRGRNGYTF. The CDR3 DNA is TGTGCCAGCAGCCCCGTCAGGGGGCGGAATGGCTACACCTTC. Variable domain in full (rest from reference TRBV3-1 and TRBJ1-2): DTAVSQTPKYLVTQMGNDKSIKCEQNLGHDTMYWYKQDSKKFLKIMFSYNNKELIINETVPNRFSPKSPDKAHLNLHINSLELGDSAVYFCASSPVRGRNGYTFGSGTRLTVV.

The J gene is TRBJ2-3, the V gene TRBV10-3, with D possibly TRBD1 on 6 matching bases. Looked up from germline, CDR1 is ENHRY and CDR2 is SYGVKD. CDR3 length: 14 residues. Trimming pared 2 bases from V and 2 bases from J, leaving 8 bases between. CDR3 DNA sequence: TGTGCCATCAGTGAGGGGGGCAACACAGATACGCAGTATTTT. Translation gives CAISEGGNTDTQYF.

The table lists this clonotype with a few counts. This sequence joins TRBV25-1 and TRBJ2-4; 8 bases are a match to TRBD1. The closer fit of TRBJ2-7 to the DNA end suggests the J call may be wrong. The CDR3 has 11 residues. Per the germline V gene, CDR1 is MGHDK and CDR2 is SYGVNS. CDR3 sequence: CAGDRGYEQYF. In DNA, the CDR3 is TGTGCCGGCGACAGGGGATACGAGCAGTACTTC.

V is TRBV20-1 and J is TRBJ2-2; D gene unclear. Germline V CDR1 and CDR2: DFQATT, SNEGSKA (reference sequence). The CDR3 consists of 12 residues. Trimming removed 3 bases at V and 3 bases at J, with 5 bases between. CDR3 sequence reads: CSASDDTGELFF. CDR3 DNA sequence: TGCAGTGCTAGTGACGACACCGGGGAGCTGTTTTTT.

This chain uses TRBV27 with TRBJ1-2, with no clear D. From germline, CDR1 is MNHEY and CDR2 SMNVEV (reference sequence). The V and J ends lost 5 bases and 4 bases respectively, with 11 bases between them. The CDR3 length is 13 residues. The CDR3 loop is CASSGGFAYGYTF. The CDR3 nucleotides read TGTGCCAGCAGTGGTGGTTTTGCCTATGGCTACACCTTC.